This T cell receptor (beta chain) was found in a study of vaccination effects on CD4 cells after COVID-19. Investigators separated out CD4+ T cells once 10 days of culture had passed. Each participant received a vaccine that was either BNT162b2 or mRNA-1273, given as two doses. Profiled with immunoSEQ multiplex PCR; TCRdb holds only in-frame clones, not every one. In the table there are some 40,000 clones, about 63% of which are singletons. The V and J ends lost 0 bases and 4 bases respectively, with 10 bases between them. The CDR3 sequence is 16 residues long. Germline V lookup: CDR1 MRHNA, CDR2 SNTAGT. Turning to this clone: Its antigen is currently unknown.

V gene TRBV6-4 combines with J gene TRBJ2-6; TRBD1 might be the D (7 bases). This receptor was identified in a human donor who received a COVID-19 vaccine. The specimen comprised CD4+ T cells from PBMCs cultured without peptide, sampled after COVID-19 vaccination. This chain's CDR3 is CASSDSTGRGANVLTF. In DNA, the CDR3 is TGTGCCAGCAGTGACTCGACAGGGAGGGGGGCCAACGTCCTGACTTTC.